The following is a T cell receptor beta chain sequence with its context. From germline, CDR1 is PRHDT and CDR2 FYEKMQ (reference sequence). Trimming left V 4 bases short and J 8 bases short, with 23 bases between. The CDR3 covers 16 residues. Here immunoSEQ multiplex PCR was the method, and the copy in TCRdb shows in-frame clones only, minus some. The sample records roughly 250,000 clones, approximately 86% being singletons. The sample originates from a study of blood T cell repertoires in COVID-19. Study-level background: Material from acute and convalescent COVID-19 was sourced from the United States, Italy and Spain. PBMCs, B-cell-depleted T cells, or T cells provided the cDNA or gDNA that made up the material.

This sequence originates from a woman aged 55-69 years with active or convalescent COVID-19. The chain employs TRBV13 and TRBJ1-1; D not resolved. Sequencing was performed on peripheral blood. CDR3 coding DNA: TGTGCCAGCAGCTCTACGCTTGAGACTGCAGTAAGAGAAGCTTTCTTT. Translated, it gives CASSSTLETAVREAFF. Together with reference TRBV13 and TRBJ1-1, the CDR3 gives the full variable domain: AAGVIQSPRHLIKEKRETATLKCYPIPRHDTVYWYQQGPGQDPQFLISFYEKMQSDKGSIPDRFSAQQFSDYHSELNMSSLELGDSALYFCASSSTLETAVREAFFGQGTRLTVV.